The 2 T cell receptor beta chains listed next were all sequenced from one sample in a study of CD8 T cells in ankylosing spondylitis. TCRdb itself ran the 5' RACE reads through MiXCR, one entry per CDR3 protein. The sample records some 140,000 distinct CDR3 sequences, roughly 8.8% being singletons. Sequenced input: synovial fluid, either unsorted or a sorted T cell fraction (not recorded which). These receptors were taken from a male donor with ankylosing spondylitis.

In this sample, this clonotype turned up many times. The chain combines TRBV20-1 with TRBJ2-7; 7 bases map to TRBD1. The V and J ends lost 5 bases and 0 bases, in that order; junction bases with no gene match: 7. This CDR3 region has 14 residues. Germline CDR1 is DFQATT and CDR2 is SNEGSKA (reference sequence). CDR3 residues: CSAWGEGASYEQYF. For the CDR3, the DNA is TGCAGTGCTTGGGGCGAGGGGGCCTCCTACGAGCAGTACTTC.

This clonotype showed up many times. V and J are TRBV7-2 and TRBJ2-1, with D tentatively TRBD2 (6 bases). Germline CDR1 and CDR2: SGHTA and FQGNSA. The V end lost 5 bases, the J end lost 6 bases, and 14 bases lay between the germline ends. This CDR3 has 14 amino acids. The CDR3 sequence is CASSLRLGLNEQFF. In DNA form, the CDR3 reads TGTGCCAGCAGCCTCCGACTAGGACTCAATGAGCAGTTCTTC.